One sample yielded the 30 T cell receptor beta chains listed below, sequenced in a study of CXCR3-negative and CXCR3-positive naive CD8 T cells. Which antigens these TCRs recognize remains unknown. General study points: The study found more hydrophobic TRB CDR3s in CXCR3-positive naive cells than in CXCR3-negative naive cells.

Each TRB cDNA library was prepared by 5' RACE (with UMI labels). TCRdb re-called the 5' RACE reads and gives one entry per CDR3 protein, without DNA. The sample table sets out about 130,000 distinct CDR3 sequences. Sample: naive CXCR3+ CD8+ T cells from blood. Subset specified: CD45RO-CCR7+CD27+CD95- naive CD8+ T cells expressing CXCR3 (TNR3+). Source of these receptors: a human donor in good health. Some clones in this sample may be carry-over from other donors' samples.

This chain links TRBV28 with TRBJ2-7; TCRdb reports TRBD1, a call that lacks DNA to check it against. CDR1 is MDHEN, CDR2 SYDVKM, per germline. This CDR3 has 14 residues. The CDR3 reads CASTSNAGYSEQYF. Looking up the rest from reference TRBV28 and TRBJ2-7 gives the full variable domain: DVKVTQSSRYLVKRTGEKVFLECVQDMDHENMFWYRQDPGLGLRLIYFSYDVKMKEKGDIPEGYSVSREKKERFSLILESASTNQTSMYLCASTSNAGYSEQYFGPGTRLTVT.

V and J are TRBV13 and TRBJ1-1. CDR1 and CDR2 (germline): PRHDT, FYEKMQ (reference sequence). The CDR3 spans 13 residues. The CDR3 here is CASSSARNTEAFF.

The chain recombines TRBV28 with TRBJ2-7; TCRdb calls TRBD2, which cannot be checked without DNA. This CDR3 has 17 residues. Per the germline V gene, CDR1 is MDHEN and CDR2 is SYDVKM. This chain's CDR3 is CASSLFESTSGSYEQYF.

This chain's CDR3 is CASSPDGGLGQPQHF. This chain uses TRBV9 with TRBJ1-5; absent DNA, TCRdb's TRBD1 call cannot be checked. Germline-derived CDR1 and CDR2 are SGDLS and YYNGEE. This CDR3 is 15 amino acids long. The whole variable domain, filled in from reference TRBV9 and TRBJ1-5, reads DSGVTQTPKHLITATGQRVTLRCSPRSGDLSVYWYQQSLDQGLQFLIQYYNGEERAKGNILERFSAQQFPDLHSELNLSSLELGDSALYFCASSPDGGLGQPQHFGDGTRLSIL.

The chain links TRBV25-1 to TRBJ1-2; TCRdb picks TRBD1, but there is no DNA to check that call. The CDR3 is 17 amino acids. Germline V gene lookup returns CDR1 MGHDK and CDR2 SYGVNS. Here the CDR3 reads CASSEGQGTRQNYGYTF.

The chain joins TRBV10-1 to TRBJ2-7; the TCRdb D gene call, TRBD1, has no DNA to confirm it. The CDR3 contains 15 residues. Germline lookup yields CDR1 WNHNN and CDR2 SYGVQD (reference sequence). CDR3 region: CASSESAQGIGEQYF.

The chain is built from TRBV5-1 and TRBJ2-7. The germline gives CDR1 SGHRS, CDR2 YFSETQ. The CDR3 is 15 residues long. The CDR3: CASSLDLAGAHEQYF.

V usage is TRBV5-1 and J usage is TRBJ2-3. CDR3 length: 15 amino acids. Germline CDR1 SGHRS, CDR2 YFSETQ. CDR3 residues: CASSPTRSLTDTQYF. Combining the CDR3 with reference TRBV5-1 and TRBJ2-3 gives the whole variable domain KAGVTQTPRYLIKTRGQQVTLSCSPISGHRSVSWYQQTPGQGLQFLFEYFSETQRNKGNFPGRFSGRQFSNSRSEMNVSTLELGDSALYLCASSPTRSLTDTQYFGPGTRLTVL.

This sequence joins TRBV29-1 and TRBJ2-3; TCRdb outputs TRBD1, but without DNA this stays unchecked. The germline V gene encodes CDR1 SQVTM and CDR2 ANQGSEA. CDR3 length equals 13 residues. Here the CDR3 reads CTRAGTVSDTQYF.

This chain uses TRBV20-1 with TRBJ2-7. CDR1 is DFQATT and CDR2 is SNEGSKA in the germline V gene (reference sequence). The CDR3 contains 12 residues. The CDR3: CSAKDSSYEQYF.

The genes are TRBV20-1 and TRBJ2-1; TCRdb returns TRBD1, unconfirmable since there is no DNA. This CDR3 spans 14 amino acids. The germline V gene encodes CDR1 DFQATT and CDR2 SNEGSKA (reference sequence). This chain's CDR3 is CSARPGQGYNEQFF.

The chain uses TRBV20-1 and TRBJ2-7; TCRdb picks TRBD1, but there is no DNA to check that call. The CDR3 length is 13 residues. CDR1 and CDR2 (germline): DFQATT, SNEGSKA (reference sequence). CDR3 sequence reads: CSAAGQGSYEQYF.

V and J are TRBV12-3 or TRBV12-4 and TRBJ2-7; with no DNA, the TCRdb D assignment of TRBD1 cannot be verified. This CDR3 region has 14 residues. This CDR3 reads CASSLGTGRAEQYF.

The genes are TRBV15 and TRBJ2-7; TCRdb's assignment of TRBD1 cannot be checked, as there is no DNA. This CDR3 spans 14 amino acids. Germline V gene data show CDR1 as LNHNV and CDR2 as YYDKDF (reference sequence). CDR3 in amino acids: CATSSGTGDLEQYF.

The CDR3 protein is CSVVPQGAGETQYF. The chain employs TRBV29-1 and TRBJ2-5; the D call from TCRdb, TRBD1, cannot be confirmed without DNA. The CDR3 contains 14 residues. Germline CDR1 SQVTM, CDR2 ANQGSEA. The full variable domain, rest sourced from reference TRBV29-1 and TRBJ2-5, is SAVISQKPSRDICQRGTSLTIQCQVDSQVTMMFWYRQQPGQSLTLIATANQGSEATYESGFVIDKFPISRPNLTFSTLTVSNMSPEDSSIYLCSVVPQGAGETQYFGPGTRLLVL.

V gene TRBV10-3 combines with J gene TRBJ2-5; TCRdb's D call, TRBD1, is unchecked because there is no DNA. Germline loops: CDR1 ENHRY, CDR2 SYGVKD. The CDR3 contains 16 residues. CDR3 residues: CAISDRDTRVEETQYF.

The chain uses TRBV5-4 and TRBJ2-2; lacking DNA, the TRBD2 call made by TCRdb goes unchecked. Germline loops: CDR1 SGHNT, CDR2 YYREEE (reference sequence). CDR3 size: 15 residues. The CDR3: CASSLVAGDTGELFF.

The V gene is TRBV7-9, the J gene TRBJ2-7; TCRdb's D call of TRBD1 is untestable without DNA. The CDR3 totals 13 residues. Germline lookup yields CDR1 SEHNR and CDR2 FQNEAQ (reference sequence). The chain's CDR3 is CASSLPWYHEQYF.

The gene calls are TRBV5-1 and TRBJ2-7; TCRdb's D call, TRBD1, is unchecked because there is no DNA. Germline lookup yields CDR1 SGHRS and CDR2 YFSETQ. The CDR3 has 14 residues. The CDR3 protein is CASSLGPGTYEQYF.

The chain's CDR3 is CASTPRAQGAYEQYF. The chain recombines TRBV6-1 with TRBJ2-7; TCRdb names TRBD1, which stays unverified in the absence of DNA. CDR1 MNHNS and CDR2 SASEGT come from the germline V gene. The CDR3 is 15 residues long.

The genes are TRBV5-1 and TRBJ2-1; the D gene TCRdb calls, TRBD1, cannot be checked with no DNA. This CDR3 is built from 14 residues. CDR1 is SGHRS, CDR2 YFSETQ, per germline. CDR3 sequence reads: CASGLAGGLNEQFF.

V gene TRBV5-1 combines with J gene TRBJ2-7. Germline loops: CDR1 SGHRS, CDR2 YFSETQ. This CDR3 region has 20 residues. The CDR3 loop reads CASSLDGGRSYQTNSYEQYF.

The chain uses TRBV5-1 and TRBJ2-1. The CDR3 runs to 17 residues. The germline V gene has CDR1 SGHRS and CDR2 YFSETQ. CDR3: CASSLYPTQSSYNEQFF.

This chain joins TRBV27 and TRBJ2-7. Germline V CDR1 and CDR2: MNHEY, SMNVEV (reference sequence). CDR3 length equals 13 residues. The CDR3 loop is CASHQGNFYEQYF.

The V gene is TRBV7-9, the J gene TRBJ2-7; the TCRdb call, TRBD2, lacks DNA for checking. The CDR3 contains 15 residues. CDR1 SEHNR and CDR2 FQNEAQ come from the germline V gene (reference sequence). This chain's CDR3 is CASSWGLAENYEQYF.

The CDR3 loop reads CASSFEVAEQYF. The chain joins TRBV7-9 to TRBJ2-7. CDR3 length: 12 residues. Germline V lookup: CDR1 SEHNR, CDR2 FQNEAQ (reference sequence).

This chain joins TRBV5-6 and TRBJ1-6; absent DNA, TCRdb's TRBD1 call cannot be checked. This CDR3 region has 17 residues. Germline V gene lookup returns CDR1 SGHDT and CDR2 YYEEEE. This CDR3 is CASSYTGGESYNSPLHF.

This rearrangement joins TRBV4-1 to TRBJ2-1; TCRdb designates TRBD2, a call that cannot be tested without DNA. CDR3 length: 15 residues. In germline, CDR1 is MGHRA, CDR2 YSYEKL. The CDR3 is CASSPRGFLGNEQFF.

J is TRBJ2-1 and V is TRBV28; the TCRdb D gene call, TRBD2, has no DNA to confirm it. The CDR3 runs 17 residues. Germline V CDR1 and CDR2: MDHEN, SYDVKM. CDR3 region: CASSLRRLAVSYNEQFF. Drawing the rest from reference TRBV28 and TRBJ2-1, the complete variable domain is DVKVTQSSRYLVKRTGEKVFLECVQDMDHENMFWYRQDPGLGLRLIYFSYDVKMKEKGDIPEGYSVSREKKERFSLILESASTNQTSMYLCASSLRRLAVSYNEQFFGPGTRLTVL.

This chain joins TRBV6-5 and TRBJ2-1; TCRdb names TRBD2, which stays unverified in the absence of DNA. CDR3 size: 19 residues. CDR1 and CDR2 from the germline V gene are MNHEY and SVGAGI. The CDR3 sequence is CASSYSAIHSGRAVNEQFF.